The next 3 T cell receptor beta chains were all read from a single sample in a study of blood T cell repertoires in COVID-19. Assay used: immunoSEQ multiplex PCR; TCRdb lists only in-frame clones, some missing. This sample yields over 250,000 clones, of which about 85% are seen a single time; approximately 3% belongs to the top ten. The material sequenced was PBMCs or T cells enriched from blood (not recorded which). These TCRs come from a woman in her 50s who had recovered from COVID-19.

This chain links TRBV3-1 (or the pseudogene TRBV3-2) with TRBJ1-1; 8 bases map to TRBD1. Unmatched junction bases numbered 7, after V lost 4 bases and J lost 0 bases. CDR3 size: 16 residues. The V gene's germline CDR1 is LGHDT and CDR2 YNNKEL (reference sequence). The CDR3 sequence is CASSPSDRGMNTEAFF. In nucleotides, the CDR3 is TGTGCCAGCAGCCCAAGTGACAGGGGAATGAACACTGAAGCTTTCTTT.

This rearrangement joins TRBV19 to TRBJ2-1, with D possibly TRBD1 on 7 matching bases. The V end lost 5 bases, the J end lost 4 bases, and 9 bases lay between the germline ends. The CDR3 loop spans 13 amino acids. Germline CDR1 reads LNHDA; CDR2 reads SQIVND (reference sequence). The CDR3 region is CASSAGQYNEQFF. CDR3 bases: TGTGCCAGTAGTGCGGGACAGTACAATGAGCAGTTCTTC.

V usage is TRBV2 and J usage is TRBJ1-1; 8 bases fit TRBD1. Germline CDR1 is SNHLY and CDR2 is FYNNEI. After removal of 7 bases from V and 6 bases from J, the junction contained 13 bases not matched to a gene. The CDR3 length is 15 residues. The CDR3 is CASIRGWQGASEAFF. The CDR3 DNA reads as TGTGCCAGCATCAGAGGGTGGCAGGGGGCTTCTGAAGCTTTCTTT.